The subject of this entry is one T cell receptor beta chain. These data are taken from a study of blood T cell repertoires in COVID-19. Study at large: The United States, Italy and Spain were the sources of the acute and convalescent COVID-19 samples. PBMCs, B-cell-depleted T cells, or T cells provided the cDNA or gDNA that made up the material.

In the original analysis: Reference gene primer amplification yielded estimated nucleated cell counts. Data came from immunoSEQ multiplex PCR; TCRdb stores just in-frame clones and leaves some out. V, J and clone size were drawn from that table, and D and trimming were deduced from the DNA. The data contain about 240,000 clones, 80% to 85% of them singletons. The CDR3 has 15 residues. CDR1 and CDR2 (germline): SGHTS, YDEGEE. V lost 5 bases, J lost 5 bases, and 17 bases lay in between. Source material: peripheral blood. The genes are TRBV5-8 and TRBJ1-5, with D possibly being TRBD1 (6 bases). This sequence was found in a woman between 18 and 29 years old with acute or convalescent COVID-19. The CDR3 nucleotides read TGTGCCAGCAGTTACAGGGCCCGGGGGGATCAGCCCCAGCATTTT. Protein: CASSYRARGDQPQHF.